These T cell receptor beta chains were read from a single sample in a study of blood T cell repertoires in COVID-19. Method: immunoSEQ multiplex PCR; TCRdb's copy keeps in-frame clones and lacks some. In the table there are some 270,000 clones, roughly 85% of which are singletons. Material: PBMCs or T cells enriched from blood (not recorded which). The receptors come from a woman between 50 and 59 years old with acute COVID-19. CDR3s include the opening cysteine and the closing phenylalanine or tryptophan. D genes are given only for firm matches. Only some rows state a clone size, as once, few, many or a class for expanded clones.

v_gene	j_gene	d_gene	abundance	CDR3aa
TRBV5-6	TRBJ2-3	NA	NA	CASSLRGTQYF
TRBV4-3	TRBJ1-4	NA	NA	CASSQDRATNEKLFF
TRBV12-5	TRBJ1-6	NA	NA	CASGFSHDSSYNSPLHF
TRBV3-1/TRBV3-2	TRBJ1-6	TRBD1	NA	CASSHRTGDNSPLHF
TRBV5-1	TRBJ2-1	TRBD2	NA	CASSDPSGGDYNEQFF
TRBV5-1	TRBJ2-7	NA	NA	CASSPVDSTYEQYF
TRBV2	TRBJ1-2	NA	once	CASSDAGQNYGYTF
TRBV6-5	TRBJ2-2	NA	NA	CASSYFGTTNTGELFF
TRBV7-2	TRBJ1-3	NA	NA	CASSLGQARGAIYF
TRBV6-5	TRBJ1-1	TRBD1	NA	CASRGDRVEAFF
TRBV10-1	TRBJ2-1	NA	NA	CASSELAGHNEQFF
TRBV18	TRBJ1-1	TRBD1	NA	CASRDSHLNTEAFF
TRBV30	TRBJ1-1	NA	NA	CAWRTQENTEAFF
TRBV11-3	TRBJ1-2	NA	NA	CASSLEEEKDYGYTF
TRBV10-3	TRBJ2-6	NA	NA	CATYPPGVGANVLTF
TRBV6-5	TRBJ1-3	TRBD1	NA	CASSYRSGGTGNTIYF
TRBV10-3	TRBJ2-3	NA	NA	CAISEMRGADTQYF
TRBV30	TRBJ1-6	TRBD1	NA	CAWSGQGNSPLHF
TRBV10-3	TRBJ2-2	NA	NA	CAISETGTNSNTGELFF
TRBV3-1/TRBV3-2	TRBJ2-5	TRBD1	NA	CASSQGTGGSETQYF
TRBV6-6	TRBJ1-5	TRBD1	NA	CASGLTGGSNQPQHF